Listed below are T cell receptor beta chains from one sample, sequenced in a study of beta chain features in type 1 diabetes. TCRdb keeps only in-frame clones here, not all; method: immunoSEQ multiplex PCR. The profile covers roughly 40,000 clones, with approximately 49% appearing a single time and around 0.7% taken by the ten largest. The sample was central memory CD4+ T cells from blood. These receptors came from a woman aged 18-29 years in good health. The CDR3 runs from the conserved cysteine through the conserved F or W. The D gene is left open where the match is weak.

v_call	j_call	d_call	cdr3_aa
TRBV28	TRBJ2-5	-	CASGGQETQYF
TRBV14	TRBJ2-1	TRBD2	CASSRGLAGAEQFF
TRBV7-9	TRBJ1-5	TRBD1	CASSLRGSNQPQHF
TRBV5-1	TRBJ2-7	-	CASSLASGHTYEQYF
TRBV5-6	TRBJ2-5	TRBD2	CASSWGGEETQYF
TRBV10-3	TRBJ1-2	TRBD1	CAIRPDRATGGYTF
TRBV28	TRBJ1-2	TRBD1	CASHRGLYGYTF
TRBV30	TRBJ2-1	TRBD2	CAWRLAGGPSNEQFF
TRBV7-6	TRBJ2-7	-	CASSPLDSSYEQYF
TRBV19	TRBJ1-1	-	CASSIGRATEAFF
TRBV18	TRBJ2-5	-	CASSSLQETQYF
TRBV5-4	TRBJ2-6	-	CASSLGGMSGANVLTF
TRBV28	TRBJ1-6	TRBD1	CASSPQTGASPLHF
TRBV28	TRBJ1-5	TRBD1	CASSPGQGYQPQHF
TRBV5-1	TRBJ2-5	TRBD2	CASSLAQGSGGRGETQYF
TRBV7-2	TRBJ1-1	-	CASSLYFSEAFF
TRBV18	TRBJ2-3	-	CASSPRADTQYF
TRBV7-9	TRBJ2-1	-	CASSLYDSNEQFF
TRBV6-1	TRBJ2-3	TRBD2	CASRSGGSTDTQYF
TRBV6-5	TRBJ2-7	TRBD1	CASTRVGTGAYEQYF
TRBV9	TRBJ2-7	TRBD2	CASSVVPAGSSEQYF
TRBV7-9	TRBJ2-5	TRBD2	CASSFGGAGIGKTQYF
TRBV10-1	TRBJ2-1	-	CASSDYDSGGQFF
TRBV20-1	TRBJ2-1	-	CSALLVNEQFF
TRBV30	TRBJ1-2	-	CAWRGVGKGYTF
TRBV6-5	TRBJ1-1	TRBD1	CASSYPNQGAGAFF
TRBV5-1	TRBJ2-1	TRBD1	CASSKLPGQGDNEQFF